The present TCR beta chain was sequenced within a study of tumor-infiltrating lymphocytes in localized non-small cell lung cancer. The table came from immunoSEQ multiplex PCR; TCRdb's copy has only in-frame clones and leaves some out. The sample consists of 5,500 to 7,000 clones, around 76% of them appearing once. Notes on this clone: At one end the junction does not follow the germline gene, possibly because of a read error.

The CDR3 spans 14 residues. Germline CDR1 reads SGHRS; CDR2 reads YFSETQ. The sequenced sample consisted of lung tumor tissue. J is TRBJ1-2 and V is TRBV5-1, with D possibly TRBD1 on 6 matching bases. This receptor was identified in a human donor with non-small cell lung cancer. DNA for the CDR3: TGTGCCAGCAGCTTGTCAGGCAGGGGCTATGGCTACACCTTC. This translates into CASSLSGRGYGYTF.